The 16 T cell receptor beta chains presented below share a single source sample, sequenced in a study of blood T cell repertoires in COVID-19. Measured with immunoSEQ multiplex PCR; TCRdb has only the in-frame clones, and not every one. The table has around 78,000 clones, roughly 80% seen once. Sequencing was carried out using peripheral blood. The receptors come from a human donor in a cohort sampled during active COVID-19.

In its sample, this clone was seen once. The chain links TRBV2 to TRBJ1-5; D is unresolved. The V end was cut by 7 bases, the J end by 7 bases, with 14 bases between. The CDR3 runs to 13 residues. Per germline, CDR1 SNHLY and CDR2 FYNNEI. The CDR3 DNA reads as TGTGCCAGCAAGTTTGAGGGTCCACAGCCCCAGCATTTT. This sequence encodes CASKFEGPQPQHF.

In its sample, this clone was seen once. The rearrangement joins TRBV6-5 to TRBJ2-2; possibly TRBD1 for D (6 bases). The CDR3 is 13 amino acids. Trimming took off 7 bases at V and 6 bases at J, with 12 bases between the two ends. Germline values: CDR1 MNHEY, CDR2 SVGAGI. The CDR3 nucleotides read TGTGCCAGCAATAAACAGGGAGCCGGGGAGCTGTTTTTT. Translating it yields CASNKQGAGELFF.

This chain joins TRBV10-3 and TRBJ2-5; TRBD1 matches 9 bases. V was clipped by 5 bases and J by 2 bases; unmatched bases: 6. This CDR3 has 15 amino acids. Germline V gives CDR1 ENHRY, CDR2 SYGVKD. The CDR3 region is CAISSSGQGQETQYF. CDR3 sequence (DNA): TGTGCCATCAGTTCATCGGGACAGGGACAAGAGACCCAGTACTTC.

This clone has only a few counts. V usage is TRBV27 and J usage is TRBJ2-2; maybe TRBD2 (6 bases). V lost 6 bases to trimming and J lost 5 bases, with 7 bases between them. Germline CDR1 MNHEY, CDR2 SMNVEV (reference sequence). The CDR3 sequence is 12 residues long. This CDR3 is CASRGRTGELFF. The CDR3 DNA reads as TGTGCCAGCAGAGGGAGGACCGGGGAGCTGTTTTTT.

This clone has more than one count but fewer than ten. This sequence joins TRBV13 and TRBJ1-5; no reliable D call. This CDR3 region has 14 residues. V was shortened by 5 bases and J by 3 bases, with 11 bases between the two germline ends. CDR1 and CDR2 (germline): PRHDT, FYEKMQ (reference sequence). The CDR3 nucleotides read TGTGCCAGCAGCCCCCGAGGAAACAATCAGCCCCAGCATTTT. Translated: CASSPRGNNQPQHF.

This rearrangement joins TRBV18 to TRBJ2-7, with 10 positions matching TRBD1. CDR1 KGHSH and CDR2 LQKENI come from the germline V gene. CDR3 size: 13 residues. V was clipped by 5 bases and J by 7 bases; unmatched bases: 5. CDR3 in amino acids: CASSSRTGGEQYF. CDR3 DNA: TGTGCCAGCTCATCCCGGACAGGGGGTGAGCAGTACTTC.

In nucleotides, the CDR3 is TGTGCCAGCAGTGACGTTATCGGGGGTGGTGGCTACACCTTC. Its protein is CASSDVIGGGGYTF. The rearrangement uses TRBV25-1 and TRBJ1-2, with D possibly matching TRBD1 (5 bases). The CDR3 has 14 amino acids. V lost 3 bases, J lost 7 bases, and 15 bases lay in between. Germline CDR1 is MGHDK and CDR2 is SYGVNS.

Details on this clone: At one boundary the junction diverges from the germline segment, which might be a read error. This chain links TRBV7-7 with TRBJ2-2, with a weak D call TRBD2 (5 bases). Germline CDR1 SSHAT, CDR2 FNYEAQ (reference sequence). The CDR3 loop spans 13 amino acids. In DNA form, the CDR3 reads TGTGCTAGCAGCTTGAGGGAGCCCGGGGAGCTGTTTTTT. Its protein is CASSLREPGELFF.

The chain combines TRBV6-1 with TRBJ1-6, with a possible D match to TRBD1 (5 bases). The CDR3 loop spans 16 amino acids. Germline CDR1 is MNHNS and CDR2 is SASEGT. Between the trimmed V and J ends, which lost 2 bases and 5 bases, there was a span of 13 bases. CDR3 in DNA: TGTGCCAGCAGTGAACAAGGGGCCCTAAATAATTCACCCCTCCACTTT. Its translation: CASSEQGALNNSPLHF.

The rearrangement uses TRBV11-2 and TRBJ1-4, with D tentatively TRBD1 (5 bases). Germline loops: CDR1 SGHAT, CDR2 FQNNGV. Trimming cost V 3 bases and J 7 bases, with 6 bases left between them. The CDR3 runs 12 residues. The CDR3 is CASSFQGEKLFF. CDR3 coding DNA: TGTGCCAGCAGCTTCCAGGGTGAAAAACTGTTTTTT. Full variable domain (rest looked up from reference TRBV11-2 and TRBJ1-4): EAGVAQSPRYKIIEKRQSVAFWCNPISGHATLYWYQQILGQGPKLLIQFQNNGVVDDSQLPKDRFSAERLKGVDSTLKIQPAKLEDSAVYLCASSFQGEKLFFGSGTQLSVL.

This chain connects TRBV18 to TRBJ1-4; D unresolved. Trimming removed 3 bases at V and 4 bases at J, with 12 bases between. This CDR3 has 15 amino acids. The germline V gene encodes CDR1 KGHSH and CDR2 LQKENI. CDR3 loop: CASSPKEGRNEKLFF. CDR3 nucleotide sequence: TGTGCCAGCTCACCCAAAGAGGGCCGTAATGAAAAACTGTTTTTT. Filled out from reference TRBV18 and TRBJ1-4, the complete variable domain reads NAGVMQNPRHLVRRRGQEARLRCSPMKGHSHVYWYRQLPEEGLKFMVYLQKENIIDESGMPKERFSAEFPKEGPSILRIQQVVRGDSAAYFCASSPKEGRNEKLFFGSGTQLSVL.

V and J are TRBV27 and TRBJ2-3; tentatively, D is TRBD1 (5 bases). With 7 bases removed from V and 4 bases from J, the gap between germline ends came to 12 bases. The germline V gene encodes CDR1 MNHEY and CDR2 SMNVEV (reference sequence). The length of the CDR3 is 13 residues. CDR3 coding DNA: TGTGCCAGCATCCCCCAGGGTTCAGATACGCAGTATTTT. The encoded protein is CASIPQGSDTQYF.

The chain joins TRBV7-9 to TRBJ2-7, with 12 bases aligning to TRBD1. This CDR3 is built from 16 residues. Losses at the gene ends were 5 bases for V and 6 bases for J; bases not matched to a gene: 11. Germline CDR1 reads SEHNR; CDR2 reads FQNEAQ (reference sequence). In DNA, the CDR3 is TGTGCCAGCAGCACAAGTGTGGGGGACAGGGGGCGCGAGCAGTACTTC. It codes for CASSTSVGDRGREQYF.

On this clone itself: Other DNA sequences in the sample encode the same CDR3. The CDR3 coding sequence is TGTGCCATCAGTCCGGGACAGGGTGCCTACGAGCAGTACTTC. Translating it yields CAISPGQGAYEQYF. The gene calls are TRBV10-3 and TRBJ2-7, with 9 bases matching TRBD1. CDR1 and CDR2 (germline): ENHRY, SYGVKD. The CDR3 contains 14 residues. Losses at the gene ends were 5 bases for V and 2 bases for J; bases not matched to a gene: 4.

This clone was recorded at least ten times. At one end the junction does not follow the germline gene, possibly because of a read error. The CDR3 is CASSIDSQAHYGYTF. The CDR3, as DNA: TGTGCCAGCAGTATAGACAGCCAGGCCCACTATGGCTACACCTTC. The genes are TRBV19 and TRBJ1-2; D is perhaps TRBD1 (5 bases). This CDR3 region has 15 residues. CDR1 is LNHDA, CDR2 SQIVND, per germline (reference sequence). Drawing the rest from reference TRBV19 and TRBJ1-2, the complete variable domain is DGGITQSPKYLFRKEGQNVTLSCEQNLNHDAMYWYRQDPGQGLRLIYYSQIVNDFQKGDIAEGYSVSREKKESFPLTVTSAQKNPTAFYLCASSIDSQAHYGYTFGSGTRLTVV.

Points on this clone: Other DNA variants within this sample encode the same CDR3. This chain uses TRBV9 with TRBJ1-2, with D possibly TRBD1 on 5 matching bases. This CDR3 spans 14 amino acids. Trimming took 0 bases from V and 4 from J, leaving 10 bases between them. Germline V CDR1 and CDR2: SGDLS, YYNGEE. This CDR3 reads CASSVGGGAYGYTF. Here the CDR3 DNA reads TGTGCCAGCAGCGTAGGTGGAGGGGCCTATGGCTACACCTTC.